This TCR beta chain was captured by sequencing in a study of cytomegalovirus exposure and HLA in healthy donors. Background on the study: Later, an analysis reported that the approximately 120 validation repertoires had used the same platform as the 550 to 750 first-cohort repertoires. Findings and limits, study-wide: The finding came from a later analysis; first-cohort TCR clusters tended to co-occur in the 95 to 150 validation repertoires. Reportedly, diagnosis of cytomegalovirus status by the classifier showed high specificity and sensitivity.

TCRdb's copy holds only in-frame clones and misses some; the assay was immunoSEQ multiplex PCR. The data contain approximately 140,000 clones, roughly 90% of them singletons. The CDR3 is 16 amino acids. J gave up 3 bases and V 0 bases, and 9 bases lay outside the gene matches. CDR1 GTSNPN and CDR2 SVGIG come from the germline V gene (reference sequence). As concerns this clone: Its antigen is still unknown.

The chain combines TRBV30 with TRBJ2-7, with 9 bases aligning to TRBD1. This TCR derives from a young man in good health and CMV-seronegative. The specimen was PBMCs. The CDR3 spells CAWSVLPGQGVYEQYF. DNA for the CDR3: TGTGCCTGGAGTGTTCTCCCGGGACAGGGCGTCTACGAGCAGTACTTC.